The next 31 T cell receptor beta chains were all read from a single sample in a study of shared clonotypes between healthy human individuals. Assay: immunoSEQ multiplex PCR; the TCRdb copy retains only in-frame clones and omits some. The table lists 2 million or so clones, about 95% of them singletons. Sequenced sample: naive CD4+ T cells sorted from blood. Subset given: CD45RA+ positively selected. All receptors derive from a young man in good health.

The V gene is TRBV30, the J gene TRBJ1-2; D gene unclear. The V gene lost 1 base and the J gene lost 3 bases, with 6 bases spanning the gap. The CDR3 runs to 12 residues. Germline V gene sequence: CDR1 GTSNPN, CDR2 SVGIG (reference sequence). This chain's CDR3 is CAWSGEDYGYTF. Written as DNA, the CDR3 is TGTGCCTGGAGTGGGGAGGACTATGGCTACACCTTC.

This clone was detected once. The chain combines TRBV11-2 with TRBJ2-3, with 9 bases lining up with TRBD2. In germline, CDR1 is SGHAT, CDR2 FQNNGV. V trimming: 5 bases; J trimming: 5 bases; junction bases outside the gene matches: 8. The CDR3 runs to 15 residues. CDR3 region: CASSQLAGARDTQYF. CDR3 sequence (DNA): TGTGCCAGCAGCCAATTAGCGGGAGCGAGAGATACGCAGTATTTT.

In regard to this clone: The sample has other DNA sequences that encode this CDR3 too. The CDR3 sequence is CASSEGLAGGQETQYF. CDR3 DNA: TGCGCCAGCAGTGAAGGACTAGCGGGGGGCCAAGAGACCCAGTACTTC. The J gene is TRBJ2-5, the V gene TRBV10-1; 14 positions agree with TRBD2. The V segment lost 3 bases and the J segment 1 base; nucleotides outside the gene matches: 1. This CDR3 is built from 16 residues. Looked up from germline, CDR1 is WNHNN and CDR2 is SYGVQD (reference sequence).

Comments on this clone: The sample has other DNA sequences that encode this CDR3 too. The V gene is TRBV7-9, the J gene TRBJ1-3; no clear D. Germline V gene data show CDR1 as SEHNR and CDR2 as FQNEAQ (reference sequence). This CDR3 contains 14 residues. V lost 8 bases and J lost 2, with 13 bases in between. As DNA, the CDR3 is TGTGCCAGCTCCTCTGGGGTCGCTGGAAACACCATATATTTT. This gives the protein CASSSGVAGNTIYF.

The CDR3: CASSLSNTVSGYTF. As DNA, the CDR3 is TGTGCCAGCAGTTTATCGAATACAGTCTCTGGCTACACCTTC. The rearrangement joins TRBV27 to TRBJ1-2; D gene unclear. V lost 0 bases, J lost 7 bases, and 12 bases lay in between. The V gene's germline CDR1 is MNHEY and CDR2 SMNVEV (reference sequence). The CDR3 contains 14 residues.

The rearrangement links TRBV25-1 to TRBJ1-3; tentative D call: TRBD1 (5 bases). The CDR3 spans 14 residues. V was shortened by 3 bases and J by 2 bases, with 8 bases between the two germline ends. The germline CDR1 and CDR2 sequences are MGHDK and SYGVNS. Here the CDR3 reads CASSEGPPGNTIYF. The CDR3 DNA reads TGTGCCAGCAGTGAGGGGCCGCCTGGAAACACCATATATTTT. Based on the CDR3 plus reference TRBV25-1 and TRBJ1-3, the full variable domain is EADIYQTPRYLVIGTGKKITLECSQTMGHDKMYWYQQDPGMELHLIHYSYGVNSTEKGDLSSESTVSRIRTEHFPLTLESARPSHTSQYLCASSEGPPGNTIYFGEGSWLTVV.

This chain uses TRBV5-4 with TRBJ1-6, with TRBD1 identical over 10 bases. CDR1 and CDR2 from the germline V gene are SGHNT and YYREEE (reference sequence). V lost 4 bases to trimming and J lost 10 bases; unmatched junction nucleotides: 5. The CDR3 totals 14 residues. In DNA, the CDR3 is TGTGCCAGCAGCCGGGGACAGGGGAGCTCACCCCTCCACTTT. Amino acid sequence: CASSRGQGSSPLHF.

The V and J genes are TRBV2 and TRBJ2-5, with 9 positions matching TRBD1. The V gene's germline CDR1 is SNHLY and CDR2 FYNNEI. CDR3 length equals 15 residues. Unmatched junction bases numbered 9, after V lost 6 bases and J lost 4 bases. The CDR3 DNA reads as TGTGCCAGCAGACCCGACAGGGGGTTAAGAGAGACCCAGTACTTC. Its protein is CASRPDRGLRETQYF.

The chain carries TRBV28 and TRBJ2-7; D possibly corresponds to TRBD1 (6 bases). Germline CDR1 and CDR2: MDHEN and SYDVKM. The CDR3 consists of 16 residues. Between the trimmed V and J ends, which lost 4 bases and 2 bases, there was a span of 18 bases. CDR3: CASSSPGTSDPYEQYF. The CDR3 nucleotides read TGTGCCAGCAGTTCCCCGGGGACAAGTGATCCCTACGAGCAGTACTTC.

This chain joins TRBV18 and TRBJ2-5; 11 bases match TRBD2. This CDR3 comprises 16 residues. Per germline, CDR1 KGHSH and CDR2 LQKENI. V shed 5 bases and J 0 bases; nucleotides not matched to a gene: 5. The CDR3 region is CASSVLAGGNQETQYF. The CDR3 DNA reads as TGTGCCAGCTCAGTCCTAGCGGGGGGTAACCAAGAGACCCAGTACTTC.

About this clone itself: In the same sample, other DNA sequences code for this CDR3. This chain links TRBV5-4 with TRBJ1-1; no clear D gene. The V and J ends lost 1 base and 0 bases respectively, with 4 bases between them. Germline V gene lookup returns CDR1 SGHNT and CDR2 YYREEE (reference sequence). The CDR3 consists of 13 residues. The CDR3 loop is CASSLNLNTEAFF. In DNA, the CDR3 is TGTGCCAGCAGCTTGAATTTGAACACTGAAGCTTTCTTT. The full variable domain, in which reference TRBV5-4 and TRBJ1-1 provide the parts outside the CDR3, is ETGVTQSPTHLIKTRGQQVTLRCSSQSGHNTVSWYQQALGQGPQFIFQYYREEENGRGNFPPRFSGLQFPNYSSELNVNALELDDSALYLCASSLNLNTEAFFGQGTRLTVV.

The rearrangement joins TRBV7-2 to TRBJ2-1, with D tentatively TRBD1 or TRBD2 (7 bases each). CDR3 length: 15 amino acids. V dropped 5 bases and J dropped 8 bases, with 19 bases sitting between them. Germline V gives CDR1 SGHTA, CDR2 FQGNSA. Here the CDR3 reads CASSRQGVLADEQFF. CDR3 coding DNA: TGTGCCAGCAGCCGACAGGGTGTGCTAGCGGATGAGCAGTTCTTC.

This rearrangement joins TRBV9 to TRBJ2-7; D possibly corresponds to TRBD1 (6 bases). This CDR3 spans 16 amino acids. Germline V lookup: CDR1 SGDLS, CDR2 YYNGEE. V lost 0 bases and J lost 2, with 15 bases in between. The DNA for the CDR3 is TGTGCCAGCAGCGTAGGGGGGCGGAATCCGGCCTACGAGCAGTACTTC. It specifies CASSVGGRNPAYEQYF. Variable domain in full (rest from reference TRBV9 and TRBJ2-7): DSGVTQTPKHLITATGQRVTLRCSPRSGDLSVYWYQQSLDQGLQFLIQYYNGEERAKGNILERFSAQQFPDLHSELNLSSLELGDSALYFCASSVGGRNPAYEQYFGPGTRLTVT.

This clone was recorded once. The chain combines TRBV10-3 with TRBJ2-2; D may correspond to TRBD1 or TRBD2 (6 bases each). CDR3 length: 15 residues. V lost 8 bases, J lost 1 base, and 14 bases lay in between. CDR1 is ENHRY and CDR2 is SYGVKD in the germline V gene. The CDR3 protein is CAIHKGGKNTGELFF. As DNA, the CDR3 is TGTGCCATCCATAAGGGGGGCAAGAACACCGGGGAGCTGTTTTTT.

The CDR3 loop is CASSLEGQKQFF. CDR3 nucleotides: TGTGCCAGCAGCTTAGAGGGACAGAAGCAGTTCTTC. This rearrangement joins TRBV7-2 to TRBJ2-1, with TRBD1 identical over 7 bases. This CDR3 is built from 12 residues. The V gene's germline CDR1 is SGHTA and CDR2 FQGNSA. J gave up 11 bases and V 1 base, and 2 bases lay outside the gene matches. Full variable domain (outside the CDR3, taken from reference TRBV7-2 and TRBJ2-1): GAGVSQSPSNKVTEKGKDVELRCDPISGHTALYWYRQSLGQGLEFLIYFQGNSAPDKSGLPSDRFSAERTGGSVSTLTIQRTQQEDSAVYLCASSLEGQKQFFGPGTRLTVL.

This clone has only a few counts. This chain uses TRBV19 with TRBJ1-6; D is unresolved. The CDR3 runs 17 residues. Germline CDR1 reads LNHDA; CDR2 reads SQIVND (reference sequence). The germline V and J ends were trimmed by 5 bases and 4 bases, with 18 bases remaining between them. The CDR3 DNA follows: TGTGCCAGTAGTGACCTACCAGGAATGGCTTATAATTCACCCCTCCACTTT. This encodes CASSDLPGMAYNSPLHF. Combining the CDR3 with reference TRBV19 and TRBJ1-6 gives the whole variable domain DGGITQSPKYLFRKEGQNVTLSCEQNLNHDAMYWYRQDPGQGLRLIYYSQIVNDFQKGDIAEGYSVSREKKESFPLTVTSAQKNPTAFYLCASSDLPGMAYNSPLHFGNGTRLTVT.

This clone was observed once. V usage is TRBV7-2 and J usage is TRBJ2-5; D ambiguous. This CDR3 has 14 residues. V was shortened by 4 bases and J by 6 bases, with 15 bases between the two germline ends. CDR1 SGHTA and CDR2 FQGNSA come from the germline V gene. CDR3 coding DNA: TGTGCCAGCAGCTCCGACATGGGAAGGCAGACCCAGTACTTC. Translation gives CASSSDMGRQTQYF.

The chain couples TRBV19 to TRBJ1-5; weak D call: TRBD1 (6 bases). The CDR3 is 16 residues long. V was shortened by 5 bases and J by 3 bases, with 17 bases between the two germline ends. Germline CDR1 and CDR2: LNHDA and SQIVND (reference sequence). DNA of the CDR3: TGTGCCAGTAGTTACAGGGCGGCGGGTGACAATCAGCCCCAGCATTTT. Its translation is CASSYRAAGDNQPQHF.

The rearrangement links TRBV2 to TRBJ2-1; 10 nucleotides agree with TRBD2. Germline V gene data show CDR1 as SNHLY and CDR2 as FYNNEI. The V segment lost 9 bases and the J segment 5 bases; nucleotides outside the gene matches: 4. CDR3 length: 13 residues. The CDR3 region is CARGGLANNEQFF. The CDR3 DNA follows: TGTGCCAGAGGGGGACTAGCGAACAATGAGCAGTTCTTC.

For this clone: This specimen includes other DNA sequences encoding the same CDR3. The rearrangement uses TRBV5-4 and TRBJ1-1, with 8 bases matching TRBD1. The V and J ends lost 5 bases and 2 bases, in that order; junction bases with no gene match: 5. The CDR3 is 14 amino acids. The V gene's germline CDR1 is SGHNT and CDR2 YYREEE (reference sequence). This CDR3 is CASRSGQGNTEAFF. The CDR3 region has the DNA TGTGCCAGCAGGTCCGGACAGGGCAACACTGAAGCTTTCTTT.

The rearrangement joins TRBV2 to TRBJ1-2, with D uncertain. Germline V CDR1 and CDR2: SNHLY, FYNNEI. The CDR3 totals 14 residues. Trimming cost V 0 bases and J 8 bases, with 13 bases left between them. CDR3 coding DNA: TGTGCCAGCAGTGAAGCGCTAAGGACGGGGGGCTACACCTTC. Amino acids: CASSEALRTGGYTF.

This chain links TRBV5-1 with TRBJ2-3; perhaps TRBD2 as D (6 bases). CDR1 SGHRS and CDR2 YFSETQ come from the germline V gene. V was clipped by 0 bases and J by 2 bases, with 10 bases between them. The CDR3 loop spans 15 amino acids. The chain's CDR3 is CASSLVRGLTDTQYF. In DNA form, the CDR3 reads TGCGCCAGCAGCTTGGTTCGGGGACTCACAGATACGCAGTATTTT. Variable domain in full (rest from reference TRBV5-1 and TRBJ2-3): KAGVTQTPRYLIKTRGQQVTLSCSPISGHRSVSWYQQTPGQGLQFLFEYFSETQRNKGNFPGRFSGRQFSNSRSEMNVSTLELGDSALYLCASSLVRGLTDTQYFGPGTRLTVL.

The gene calls are TRBV4-1 and TRBJ1-4; D is uncertain. The CDR3 loop spans 15 amino acids. The V gene lost 1 base and the J gene lost 5 bases, with 11 bases spanning the gap. Germline assignment: CDR1 MGHRA and CDR2 YSYEKL. The CDR3 nucleotides read TGCGCCAGCAGCCAAGGCGGGGTCTGGAATGAAAAACTGTTTTTT. Translation: CASSQGGVWNEKLFF.

This chain uses TRBV5-1 with TRBJ1-1, with 7 bases lining up with TRBD1. The length of the CDR3 is 16 residues. The V segment lost 4 bases and the J segment 0 bases; nucleotides outside the gene matches: 9. CDR1 SGHRS and CDR2 YFSETQ come from the germline V gene. Here the CDR3 DNA reads TGCGCCAGCAGCAGATCACAGGGGTTCCTGAACACTGAAGCTTTCTTT. It specifies CASSRSQGFLNTEAFF.

The genes are TRBV4-1 and TRBJ2-7; D is uncertain. V lost 0 bases, J lost 3 bases, and 6 bases lay in between. The CDR3 length is 13 residues. In germline, CDR1 is MGHRA, CDR2 YSYEKL. As DNA, the CDR3 is TGCGCCAGCAGCCAAGATATGAGCTACGAGCAGTACTTC. Residues: CASSQDMSYEQYF.

V and J are TRBV25-1 and TRBJ1-6; 10 bases line up with TRBD1. From germline, CDR1 is MGHDK and CDR2 SYGVNS. V shed 5 bases, J shed 8 bases, and the junction held 3 bases outside the gene matches. The CDR3 sequence is 14 residues long. The CDR3 DNA sequence: TGTGCCAGCAGTTTCGGACAGGGGGATTCACCCCTCCACTTT. Translated: CASSFGQGDSPLHF.

This rearrangement joins TRBV10-3 to TRBJ2-2, with D unresolved. The CDR3 consists of 16 residues. Germline V lookup: CDR1 ENHRY, CDR2 SYGVKD. The V and J ends lost 3 bases and 0 bases respectively, with 11 bases between them. This CDR3 reads CAISESMTTNTGELFF. The CDR3 region has the DNA TGTGCCATCAGTGAATCTATGACAACGAACACCGGGGAGCTGTTTTTT.

The rearrangement uses TRBV9 and TRBJ2-7, with D perhaps TRBD2 (5 bases). CDR3 length: 15 amino acids. Trimming removed 4 bases at V and 3 bases at J, with 17 bases between. Germline loops: CDR1 SGDLS, CDR2 YYNGEE. CDR3 amino acids: CASSPEVGSGYEQYF. The CDR3 region has the DNA TGTGCCAGCAGCCCCGAGGTGGGGAGTGGCTACGAGCAGTACTTC.

This clone was detected only once. The gene calls are TRBV27 and TRBJ2-3; TRBD2 matches at 7 bases. The germline V gene encodes CDR1 MNHEY and CDR2 SMNVEV (reference sequence). The V segment lost 6 bases and the J segment 4 bases; nucleotides outside the gene matches: 7. The CDR3 length is 14 residues. The CDR3 loop reads CASSGGRNADTQYF. The CDR3 bases are TGTGCCAGCAGCGGCGGGAGAAACGCAGATACGCAGTATTTT.

The chain joins TRBV10-1 to TRBJ2-3; 9 bases are a match to TRBD2. The CDR3 spans 14 residues. Per germline, CDR1 WNHNN and CDR2 SYGVQD (reference sequence). Unmatched junction bases numbered 11, after V lost 4 bases and J lost 12 bases. CDR3 in DNA: TGCGCCAGCAGTGCAGCTGCAACGACTAGCGGACAGTATTTT. It codes for CASSAAATTSGQYF.

Here the CDR3 reads CASSLKGGVEQYF. CDR3 DNA sequence: TGTGCCAGCAGCTTAAAAGGGGGCGTCGAGCAGTACTTC. V is TRBV7-3 and J is TRBJ2-7; 7 bases match TRBD1. Germline values: CDR1 SGHTA, CDR2 FQGTGA. V was pared by 1 base and J by 6 bases, with 3 bases of the junction left unmatched. The CDR3 loop spans 13 amino acids.